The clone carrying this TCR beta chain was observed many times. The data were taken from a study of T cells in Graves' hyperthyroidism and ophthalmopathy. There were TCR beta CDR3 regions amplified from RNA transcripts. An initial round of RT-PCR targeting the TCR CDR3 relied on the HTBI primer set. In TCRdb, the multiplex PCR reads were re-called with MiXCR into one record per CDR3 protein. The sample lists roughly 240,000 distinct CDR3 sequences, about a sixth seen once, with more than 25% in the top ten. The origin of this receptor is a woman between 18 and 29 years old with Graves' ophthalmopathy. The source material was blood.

CDR3: CSSGLAGRATDTQYF. As DNA, the CDR3 is TGCAGCTCCGGGTTAGCGGGGAGGGCCACAGATACGCAGTATTTT. The chain links TRBV29-1 to TRBJ2-3; 8 positions agree with TRBD2. This CDR3 has 15 residues. Trimming cost V 8 bases and J 2 bases; bases outside gene matches: 12. Germline V gene lookup returns CDR1 SQVTM and CDR2 ANQGSEA.